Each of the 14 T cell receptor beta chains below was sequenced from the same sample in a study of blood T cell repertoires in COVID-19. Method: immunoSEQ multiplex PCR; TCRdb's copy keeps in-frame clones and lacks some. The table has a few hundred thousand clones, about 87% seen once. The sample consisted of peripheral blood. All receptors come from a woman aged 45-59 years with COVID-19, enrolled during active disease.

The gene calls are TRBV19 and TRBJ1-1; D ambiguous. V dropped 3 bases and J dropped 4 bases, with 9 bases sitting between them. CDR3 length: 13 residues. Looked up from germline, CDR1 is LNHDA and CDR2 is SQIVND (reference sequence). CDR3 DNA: TGTGCCAGTAGTATGAATCGGGGCACTGAAGCTTTCTTT. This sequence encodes CASSMNRGTEAFF.

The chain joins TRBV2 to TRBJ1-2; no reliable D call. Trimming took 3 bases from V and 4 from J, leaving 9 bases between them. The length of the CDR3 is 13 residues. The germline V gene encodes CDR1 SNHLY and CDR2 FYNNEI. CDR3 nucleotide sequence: TGTGCCAGCAGTGACGAGATGTCCTATGGCTACACCTTC. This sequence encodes CASSDEMSYGYTF.

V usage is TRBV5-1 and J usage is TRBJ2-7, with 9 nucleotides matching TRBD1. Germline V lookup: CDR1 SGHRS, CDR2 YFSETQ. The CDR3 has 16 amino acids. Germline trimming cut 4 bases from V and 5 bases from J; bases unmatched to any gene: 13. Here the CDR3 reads CASSPSTGTGQNEQYF. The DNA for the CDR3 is TGCGCCAGCAGCCCCTCAACCGGGACAGGGCAGAACGAGCAGTACTTC.

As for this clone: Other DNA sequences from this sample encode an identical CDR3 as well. The CDR3 DNA reads as TGCGCCAGCAGCCCGGGCGGGGGTAGCTCCTACAATGAGCAGTTCTTC. As protein: CASSPGGGSSYNEQFF. V usage is TRBV5-1 and J usage is TRBJ2-1; 7 nucleotides match TRBD2. This CDR3 region has 16 residues. The trim removed 4 bases at V and 0 bases at J, leaving 7 bases unmatched. Germline V gene lookup returns CDR1 SGHRS and CDR2 YFSETQ.

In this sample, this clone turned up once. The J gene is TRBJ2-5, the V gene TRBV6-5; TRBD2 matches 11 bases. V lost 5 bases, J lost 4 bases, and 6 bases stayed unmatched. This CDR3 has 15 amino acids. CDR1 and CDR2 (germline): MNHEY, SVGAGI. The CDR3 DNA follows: TGTGCCAGCAGTCCCCCTAGCGGGGGGCGAGAGACCCAGTACTTC. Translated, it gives CASSPPSGGRETQYF.

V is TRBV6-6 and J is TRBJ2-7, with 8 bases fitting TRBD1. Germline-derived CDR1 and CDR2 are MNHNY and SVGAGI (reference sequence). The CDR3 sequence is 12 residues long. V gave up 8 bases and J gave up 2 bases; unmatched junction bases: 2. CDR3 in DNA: TGTGCCAGCCAGGGGGCAGCCTACGAGCAGTACTTC. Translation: CASQGAAYEQYF.

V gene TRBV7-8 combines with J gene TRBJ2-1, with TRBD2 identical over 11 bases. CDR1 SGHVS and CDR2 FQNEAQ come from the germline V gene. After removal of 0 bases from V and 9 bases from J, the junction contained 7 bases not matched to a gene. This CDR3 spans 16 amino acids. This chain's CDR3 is CASSLADLAGGLEQFF. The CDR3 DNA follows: TGTGCCAGCAGCTTAGCGGATCTAGCGGGGGGACTTGAGCAGTTCTTC.

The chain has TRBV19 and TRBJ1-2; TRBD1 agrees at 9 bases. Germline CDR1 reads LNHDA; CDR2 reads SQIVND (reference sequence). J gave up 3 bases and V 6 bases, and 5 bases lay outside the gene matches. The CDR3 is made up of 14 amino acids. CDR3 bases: TGTGCCAGTAGGAGACAGGGGGAAGACTATGGCTACACCTTC. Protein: CASRRQGEDYGYTF.

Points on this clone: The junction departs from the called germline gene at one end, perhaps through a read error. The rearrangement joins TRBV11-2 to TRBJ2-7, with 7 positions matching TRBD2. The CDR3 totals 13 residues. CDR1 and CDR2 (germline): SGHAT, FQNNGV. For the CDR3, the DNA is TGTGCCTGCAGCCCCTGGGGGGAGGGCGAGCAGTACTTC. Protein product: CACSPWGEGEQYF.

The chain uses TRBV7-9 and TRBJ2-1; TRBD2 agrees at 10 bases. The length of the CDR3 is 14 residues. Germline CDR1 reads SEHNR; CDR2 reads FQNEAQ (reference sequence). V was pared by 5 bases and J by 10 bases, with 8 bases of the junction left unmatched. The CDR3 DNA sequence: TGTGCCAGCAGCGGGAGCGGGGGGGCTTACGAGCAGTTCTTC. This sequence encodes CASSGSGGAYEQFF.

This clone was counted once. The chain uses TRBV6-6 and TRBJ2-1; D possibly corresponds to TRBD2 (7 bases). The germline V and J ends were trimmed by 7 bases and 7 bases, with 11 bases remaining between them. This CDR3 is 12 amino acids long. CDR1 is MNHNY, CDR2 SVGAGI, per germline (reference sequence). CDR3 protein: CASTGGPNEQFF. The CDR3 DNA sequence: TGTGCCAGCACCGGGGGGCCAAATGAGCAGTTCTTC.

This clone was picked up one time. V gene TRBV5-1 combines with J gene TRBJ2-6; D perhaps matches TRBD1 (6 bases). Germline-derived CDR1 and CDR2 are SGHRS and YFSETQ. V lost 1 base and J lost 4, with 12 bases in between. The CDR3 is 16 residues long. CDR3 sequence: CASSLLAGAGANVLTF. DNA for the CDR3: TGCGCCAGCAGCTTGTTGGCAGGGGCCGGGGCCAACGTCCTGACTTTC.

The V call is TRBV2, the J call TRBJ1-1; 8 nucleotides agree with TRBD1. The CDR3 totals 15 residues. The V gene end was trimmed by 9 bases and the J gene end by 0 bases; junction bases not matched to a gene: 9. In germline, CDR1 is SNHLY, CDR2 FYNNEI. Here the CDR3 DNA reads TGTGCCAGTCGAAGGAGGACAGGGATGAACACTGAAGCTTTCTTT. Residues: CASRRRTGMNTEAFF.

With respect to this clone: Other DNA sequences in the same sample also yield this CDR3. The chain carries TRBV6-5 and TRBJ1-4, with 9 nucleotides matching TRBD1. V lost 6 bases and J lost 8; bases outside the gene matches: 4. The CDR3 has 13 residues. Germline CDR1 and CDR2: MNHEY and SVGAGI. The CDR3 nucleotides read TGTGCCAGCAGCCGGGACAGGGACGAAAAACTGTTTTTT. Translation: CASSRDRDEKLFF.